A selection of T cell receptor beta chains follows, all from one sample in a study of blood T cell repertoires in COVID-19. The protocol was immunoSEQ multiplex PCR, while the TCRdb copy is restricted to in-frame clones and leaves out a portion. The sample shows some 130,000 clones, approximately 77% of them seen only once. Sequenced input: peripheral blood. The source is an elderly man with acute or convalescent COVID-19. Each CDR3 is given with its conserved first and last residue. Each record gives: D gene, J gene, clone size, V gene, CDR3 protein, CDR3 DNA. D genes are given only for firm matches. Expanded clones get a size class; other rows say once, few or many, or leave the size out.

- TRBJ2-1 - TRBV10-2 CASSGGGRSYNEQFF TGCGCCAGCAGTGGGGGGGGCCGTTCGTACAATGAGCAGTTCTTC
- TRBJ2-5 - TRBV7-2 CASSLVGGAVQETQYF TGTGCCAGCAGCTTAGTAGGTGGGGCAGTCCAAGAGACCCAGTACTTC
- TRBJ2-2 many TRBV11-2 CASSLGSAATGELFF TGTGCCAGCAGCTTAGGGTCCGCGGCCACCGGGGAGCTGTTTTTT
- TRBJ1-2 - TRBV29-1 CSVVSPRVYGYTF TGCAGCGTCGTATCCCCACGAGTCTATGGCTACACCTTC
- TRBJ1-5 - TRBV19 CASSPRTALGQPQHF TGTGCCAGTAGCCCACGGACAGCCCTCGGTCAGCCCCAGCATTTT
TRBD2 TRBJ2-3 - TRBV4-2 CASSLRGASTDTQYF TGTGCCAGCAGCTTGCGGGGGGCTTCCACAGATACGCAGTATTTT
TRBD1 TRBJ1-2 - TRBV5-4 CASSPSGGADYGYTF TGTGCCAGCAGCCCTTCAGGGGGCGCCGACTATGGCTACACCTTC
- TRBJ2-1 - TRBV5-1 CASSLHTPGTPYNEQFF TGCGCCAGCAGCTTGCATACTCCCGGGACACCCTACAATGAGCAGTTCTTC
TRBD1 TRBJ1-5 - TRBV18 CASSPSGTADQPQHF TGTGCCAGCTCACCATCCGGGACAGCAGATCAGCCCCAGCATTTT
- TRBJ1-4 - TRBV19 CASSPGGGSEKLFF TGTGCCAGTAGTCCGGGGGGCGGATCAGAAAAACTGTTTTTT
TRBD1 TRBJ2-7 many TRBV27 CASRRQGSYEQYF TGTGCCAGCAGACGACAGGGGAGCTACGAGCAGTACTTC
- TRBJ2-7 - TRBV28 CASSLSGGTAYEQYF TGTGCCAGCAGTTTAAGCGGCGGGACGGCCTACGAGCAGTACTTC
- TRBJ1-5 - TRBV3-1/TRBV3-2 CASSRGNQPQHF TGTGCCAGCAGCAGGGGGAATCAGCCCCAGCATTTT
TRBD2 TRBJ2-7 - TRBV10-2 CASSPGLAGMILEQYF TGCGCCAGCAGCCCGGGACTAGCGGGGATGATTCTCGAGCAGTACTTC
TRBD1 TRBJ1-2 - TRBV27 CASSFSRTGWDGYTF TGTGCCAGCAGTTTCTCCCGGACAGGGTGGGATGGCTACACCTTC
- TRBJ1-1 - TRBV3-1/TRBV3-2 CASSYLNTEAFF TGTGCCAGCAGCTATCTAAACACTGAAGCTTTCTTT
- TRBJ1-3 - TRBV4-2 CASSQVRGSGGNTIYF TGTGCCAGCAGCCAAGTAAGGGGCAGTGGTGGAAACACCATATATTTT
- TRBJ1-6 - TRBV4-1 CASSQDHDTYSPLHF TGCGCCAGCAGCCAAGACCATGACACATATTCACCCCTCCACTTT
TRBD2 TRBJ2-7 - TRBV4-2 CASSLTLGTSGGAVYEQYF TGTGCCAGCAGCCTTACACTGGGGACTAGCGGGGGGGCGGTCTACGAGCAGTACTTC
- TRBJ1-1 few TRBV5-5 CASRSQGYTEAFF TGTGCCAGCAGGTCGCAGGGGTACACTGAAGCTTTCTTT
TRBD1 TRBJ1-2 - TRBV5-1 CASSPGTEPYNYGYTF TGCGCCAGCAGCCCAGGGACAGAACCATATAACTATGGCTACACCTTC
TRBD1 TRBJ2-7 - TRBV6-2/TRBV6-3 CASSYVPGTGGRYEQYF TGTGCCAGCAGTTACGTCCCCGGGACAGGGGGTAGATACGAGCAGTACTTC
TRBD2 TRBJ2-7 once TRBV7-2 CASSLGGGGNEQYF TGTGCCAGCAGCTTAGGCGGCGGGGGTAACGAGCAGTACTTC
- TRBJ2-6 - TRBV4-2 CASSQDAYSGANVLTF TGTGCCAGCAGCCAAGACGCCTACTCTGGGGCCAACGTCCTGACTTTC
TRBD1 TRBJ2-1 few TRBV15 CATSRGQGSYNEQFF TGTGCCACCAGCAGAGGACAGGGATCCTACAATGAGCAGTTCTTC
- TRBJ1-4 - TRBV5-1 CASSLAAGQEKLFF TGCGCCAGCAGCTTGGCGGCAGGGCAGGAAAAACTGTTTTTT
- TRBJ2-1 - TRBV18 CASSPQASNEQFF TGTGCCAGCTCACCACAGGCTAGCAATGAGCAGTTCTTC
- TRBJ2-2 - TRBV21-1 CASSKEKGAGTGELFF TGTGCCAGCAGCAAAGAGAAGGGGGCTGGAACCGGGGAGCTGTTTTTT
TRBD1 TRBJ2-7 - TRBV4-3 CASSQAGQGSYEQYF TGCGCCAGCAGCCAAGCTGGACAGGGGAGCTACGAGCAGTACTTC
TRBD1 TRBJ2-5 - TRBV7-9 CASSARDRGSETQYF TGTGCCAGCAGCGCCCGGGACAGGGGGAGCGAGACCCAGTACTTC
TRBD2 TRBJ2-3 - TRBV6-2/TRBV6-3 CASSYKAGTSTDTQYF TGTGCCAGCAGTTACAAAGCGGGGACTAGCACAGATACGCAGTATTTT
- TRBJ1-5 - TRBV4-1 CASSQVRWGGGNQPQHF TGCGCCAGCAGCCAAGTACGGTGGGGAGGGGGCAATCAGCCCCAGCATTTT
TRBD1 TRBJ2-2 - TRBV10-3 CATSGTGGTGELFF TGTGCCACCTCCGGGACAGGGGGGACCGGGGAGCTGTTTTTT
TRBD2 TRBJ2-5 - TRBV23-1 CASSNGGVGHDGGQETQYF TGCGCCAGCAGCAACGGGGGGGTGGGACATGACGGCGGACAAGAGACCCAGTACTTC
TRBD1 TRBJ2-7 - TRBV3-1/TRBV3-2 CASSLDRGPSYEQYF TGTGCCAGCAGTCTTGACAGGGGACCCTCCTACGAGCAGTACTTC
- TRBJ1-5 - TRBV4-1 CASSQDGRGGNQPQHF TGCGCCAGCAGCCAAGATGGTAGAGGGGGTAATCAGCCCCAGCATTTT